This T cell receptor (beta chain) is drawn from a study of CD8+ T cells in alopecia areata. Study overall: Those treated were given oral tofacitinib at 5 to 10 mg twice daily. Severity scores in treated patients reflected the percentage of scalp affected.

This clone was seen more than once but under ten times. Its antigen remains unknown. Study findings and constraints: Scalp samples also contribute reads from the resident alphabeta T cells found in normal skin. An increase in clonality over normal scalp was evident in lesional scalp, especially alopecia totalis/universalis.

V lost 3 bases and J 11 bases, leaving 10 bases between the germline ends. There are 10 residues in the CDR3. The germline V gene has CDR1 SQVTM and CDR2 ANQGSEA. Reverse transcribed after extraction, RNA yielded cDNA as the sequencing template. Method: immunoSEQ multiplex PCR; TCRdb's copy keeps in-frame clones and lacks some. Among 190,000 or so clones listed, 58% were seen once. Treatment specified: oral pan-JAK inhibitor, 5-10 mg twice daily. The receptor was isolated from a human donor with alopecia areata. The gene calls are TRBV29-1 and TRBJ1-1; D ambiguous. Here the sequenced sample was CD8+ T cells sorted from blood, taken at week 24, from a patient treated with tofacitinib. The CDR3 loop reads CSVEGSPAFF. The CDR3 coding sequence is TGCAGCGTTGAGGGATCTCCGGCTTTCTTT.